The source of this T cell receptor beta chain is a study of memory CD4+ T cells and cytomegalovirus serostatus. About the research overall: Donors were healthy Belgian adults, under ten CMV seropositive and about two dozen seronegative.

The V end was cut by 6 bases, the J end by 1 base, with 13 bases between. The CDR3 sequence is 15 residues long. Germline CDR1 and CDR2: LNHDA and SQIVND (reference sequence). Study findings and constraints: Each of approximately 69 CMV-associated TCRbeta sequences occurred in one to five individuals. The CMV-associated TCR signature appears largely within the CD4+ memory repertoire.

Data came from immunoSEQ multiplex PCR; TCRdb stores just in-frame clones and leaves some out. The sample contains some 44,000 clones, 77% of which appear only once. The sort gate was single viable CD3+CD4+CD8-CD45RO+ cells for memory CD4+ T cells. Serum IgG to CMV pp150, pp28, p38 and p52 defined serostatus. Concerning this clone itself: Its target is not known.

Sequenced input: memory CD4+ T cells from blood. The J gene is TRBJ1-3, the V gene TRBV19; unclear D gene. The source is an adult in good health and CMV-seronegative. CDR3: CASSSREDSGNTIYF. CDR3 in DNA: TGTGCCAGTAGCTCTAGAGAAGATTCTGGAAACACCATATATTTT.